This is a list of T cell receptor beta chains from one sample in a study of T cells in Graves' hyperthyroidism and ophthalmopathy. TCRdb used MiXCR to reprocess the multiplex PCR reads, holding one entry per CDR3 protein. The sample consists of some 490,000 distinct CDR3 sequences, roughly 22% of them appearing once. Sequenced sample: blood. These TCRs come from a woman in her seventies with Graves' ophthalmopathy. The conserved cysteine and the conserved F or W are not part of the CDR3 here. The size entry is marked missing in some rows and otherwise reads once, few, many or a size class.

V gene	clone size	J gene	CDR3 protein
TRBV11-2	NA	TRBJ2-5	ASSQGLGAGGEETQY
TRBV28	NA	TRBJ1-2	ASSISPGANYGYT
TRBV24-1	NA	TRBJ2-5	ATSRGTSETQY
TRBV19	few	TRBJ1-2	ASSPSDYGYT
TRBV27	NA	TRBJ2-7	ASSPWDTYEQY
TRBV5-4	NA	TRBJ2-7	ASSLDNALGEQY
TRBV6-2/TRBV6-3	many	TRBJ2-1	ASSYNAGQVLDEQF
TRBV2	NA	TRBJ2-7	ASRAMTGSCEQY
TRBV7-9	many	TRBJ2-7	ASSSSVLYEQY
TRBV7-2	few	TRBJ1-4	ASSFGQGRGENEKLF